This T cell receptor beta chain was observed in a study of blood T cell repertoires in COVID-19. Data came from immunoSEQ multiplex PCR; TCRdb stores just in-frame clones and leaves some out. This table has 100,000 to 150,000 clones, about 79% appearing once. The clonotype comes from a woman aged 50 to 60 with acute or convalescent COVID-19. Sequenced sample: peripheral blood.

The CDR3 DNA reads TGCGCCAGCAGCTTGGCCCTGACTAGCGGGACAGATACGCAGTATTTT. Translation gives CASSLALTSGTDTQYF. The chain uses TRBV5-1 and TRBJ2-3, with 10 nucleotides matching TRBD2. The CDR3 runs to 16 residues. The ends lost 0 bases at V and 3 bases at J; junction bases unmatched: 4. Germline CDR1 and CDR2: SGHRS and YFSETQ.